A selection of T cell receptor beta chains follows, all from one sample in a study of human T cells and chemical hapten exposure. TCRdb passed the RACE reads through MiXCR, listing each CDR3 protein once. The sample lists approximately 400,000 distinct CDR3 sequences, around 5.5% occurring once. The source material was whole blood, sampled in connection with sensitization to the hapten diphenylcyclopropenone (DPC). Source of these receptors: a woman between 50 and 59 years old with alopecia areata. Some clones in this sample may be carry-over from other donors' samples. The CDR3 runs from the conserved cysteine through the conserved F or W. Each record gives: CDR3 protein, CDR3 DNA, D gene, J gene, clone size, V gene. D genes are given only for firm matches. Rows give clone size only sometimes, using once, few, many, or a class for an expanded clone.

CDR3: CASSLSTGHEKLFF; DNA: TGTGCCAGCAGTTTAAGCACAGGGCATGAAAAACTGTTTTTT; D: -; J: TRBJ1-4; size: many; V: TRBV28
CDR3: CASSSPGQGKETQYF; DNA: TGCGCCAGCAGCTCCCCGGGACAGGGAAAAGAGACCCAGTACTTC; D: TRBD1; J: TRBJ2-5; size: many; V: TRBV5-1
CDR3: CASSIGDRGYNEQFF; DNA: TGTGCCAGTAGTATAGGGGACAGGGGCTACAATGAGCAGTTCTTC; D: TRBD1; J: TRBJ2-1; size: few; V: TRBV19
CDR3: CASSMTGGRSEAFF; DNA: TGCGCCAGCAGCATGACAGGGGGCAGGTCTGAAGCTTTCTTT; D: TRBD1; J: TRBJ1-1; size: -; V: TRBV5-1
CDR3: CSVIGNTEAFF; DNA: TGCAGCGTCATAGGGAACACTGAAGCTTTCTTT; D: -; J: TRBJ1-1; size: -; V: TRBV29-1
CDR3: CATSDAKQGWAQYF; DNA: TGTGCCACCAGTGATGCCAAACAGGGCTGGGCGCAGTATTTT; D: -; J: TRBJ2-3; size: many; V: TRBV24-1
CDR3: CASSSGVLGQYF; DNA: TGTGCCAGCAGTTCGGGAGTACTTGGGCAGTACTTC; D: -; J: TRBJ2-7; size: few; V: TRBV28
CDR3: CSARGAGNTDTQYF; DNA: TGCAGTGCTAGAGGGGCGGGAAACACAGATACGCAGTATTTT; D: -; J: TRBJ2-3; size: many; V: TRBV20-1
CDR3: CSARDPSSGRMSGELFF; DNA: TGCAGTGCTAGAGACCCCTCTAGCGGGAGAATGTCCGGGGAGCTGTTTTTT; D: TRBD2; J: TRBJ2-2; size: few; V: TRBV20-1
CDR3: CASSSSGTPNYGYTF; DNA: TGTGCCAGCAGCTCTTCTGGGACCCCTAACTATGGCTACACCTTC; D: -; J: TRBJ1-2; size: few; V: TRBV7-6
CDR3: CASSLGSLGPQHF; DNA: TGTGCCAGCAGCCTGGGCTCCTTGGGGCCCCAGCATTTT; D: -; J: TRBJ1-5; size: -; V: TRBV28
CDR3: CASSELLAKAFF; DNA: TGTGCCAGCAGTGAATTGCTCGCTAAGGCTTTCTTT; D: -; J: TRBJ1-1; size: many; V: TRBV2
CDR3: CANTRDGSTDTQYF; DNA: TGTGCCAACACCCGGGACGGAAGCACAGATACGCAGTATTTT; D: -; J: TRBJ2-3; size: -; V: TRBV12-3/TRBV12-4
CDR3: CASSFRGPTANEQYF; DNA: TGTGCCAGCAGTTTCAGGGGCCCGACGGCAAACGAGCAGTACTTC; D: -; J: TRBJ2-7; size: many; V: TRBV28
CDR3: CASSLEDIGYTF; DNA: TGTGCCAGCAGCTTGGAGGATATCGGCTACACCTTC; D: -; J: TRBJ1-2; size: few; V: TRBV5-4
CDR3: CASSYLTRGNSNQPQHF; DNA: TGTGCCAGCAGTTACCTCACCAGGGGGAATAGCAATCAGCCCCAGCATTTT; D: TRBD1; J: TRBJ1-5; size: few; V: TRBV6-5
CDR3: CASSSRREGKNTEAFF; DNA: TGTGCCAGCAGCTCACGAAGGGAGGGGAAGAACACTGAAGCTTTCTTT; D: -; J: TRBJ1-1; size: few; V: TRBV3-1
CDR3: CASGTSGSFDEQFF; DNA: TGTGCCAGCGGAACTAGCGGGAGCTTCGATGAGCAGTTCTTC; D: TRBD2; J: TRBJ2-1; size: few; V: TRBV7-2
CDR3: CASSAQGARADTQYF; DNA: TGTGCCAGCAGTGCACAGGGGGCGCGGGCAGATACGCAGTATTTT; D: TRBD1; J: TRBJ2-3; size: few; V: TRBV28
CDR3: CASSRTSGMVYNEQFF; DNA: TGTGCCAGCAGTCGGACTAGCGGGATGGTCTACAATGAGCAGTTCTTC; D: TRBD2; J: TRBJ2-1; size: few; V: TRBV12-3/TRBV12-4
CDR3: CASIEGTNTEAFF; DNA: TGTGCCAGCATAGAGGGCACAAACACTGAAGCTTTCTTT; D: -; J: TRBJ1-1; size: many; V: TRBV7-9
CDR3: CASNPSSYNEQFF; DNA: TGTGCCAGCAATCCGAGCTCCTACAATGAGCAGTTCTTC; D: -; J: TRBJ2-1; size: many; V: TRBV2
CDR3: CASSRDPGTSGTDTQYF; DNA: TGTGCCAGCAGCCGGGACCCTGGGACTAGCGGGACAGATACGCAGTATTTT; D: TRBD2; J: TRBJ2-3; size: many; V: TRBV3-1
CDR3: CASSLGAGGANVLTF; DNA: TGTGCCAGCAGCTTGGGAGCGGGAGGGGCCAACGTCCTGACTTTC; D: TRBD2; J: TRBJ2-6; size: many; V: TRBV5-4
CDR3: CASRTSGRAGTDTQYF; DNA: TGTGCCAGCAGGACTAGCGGGAGGGCCGGGACAGATACGCAGTATTTT; D: TRBD2; J: TRBJ2-3; size: many; V: TRBV2
CDR3: CSARDFFGQGANGELFF; DNA: -; D: -; J: TRBJ2-2; size: few; V: TRBV20-1
CDR3: CASSQPGTDDYEQYF; DNA: TGTGCCAGCAGCCAACCCGGGACAGATGACTACGAGCAGTACTTC; D: TRBD1; J: TRBJ2-7; size: few; V: TRBV4-2
CDR3: CSAKLAGGHDTQYF; DNA: TGCAGTGCAAAATTAGCGGGGGGGCATGATACGCAGTATTTT; D: TRBD2; J: TRBJ2-3; size: -; V: TRBV20-1
CDR3: CASSVTSGRVDEQFF; DNA: TGTGCCAGCAGCGTGACTAGCGGGAGAGTGGATGAGCAGTTCTTC; D: TRBD2; J: TRBJ2-1; size: -; V: TRBV9
CDR3: CASSPRTGNEKLFF; DNA: TGTGCCAGCTCACCAAGGACAGGGAATGAAAAACTGTTTTTT; D: TRBD1; J: TRBJ1-4; size: -; V: TRBV18
CDR3: CASSYDGTNQPQHF; DNA: TGTGCCAGCAGTTACGACGGCACCAATCAGCCCCAGCATTTT; D: -; J: TRBJ1-5; size: few; V: TRBV6-5
CDR3: CASSPAGAPYEQYF; DNA: TGCGCCAGCAGCCCGGCGGGGGCCCCCTACGAGCAGTACTTC; D: -; J: TRBJ2-7; size: many; V: TRBV5-1
CDR3: CASSMPGGNIQYF; DNA: TGTGCCAGCAGTATGCCCGGGGGAAACATTCAGTACTTC; D: -; J: TRBJ2-4; size: -; V: TRBV28
CDR3: CASRSGTGYEKLFF; DNA: TGTGCCAGCAGAAGCGGGACAGGGTATGAAAAACTGTTTTTT; D: TRBD1; J: TRBJ1-4; size: once; V: TRBV12-3/TRBV12-4
CDR3: CASSPRQGFSYEQYF; DNA: TGTGCCAGCAGCCCTCGACAGGGTTTCTCCTACGAGCAGTACTTC; D: TRBD1; J: TRBJ2-7; size: -; V: TRBV5-5
CDR3: CASSQEVASGGSSTDTQYF; DNA: TGTGCCAGCAGTCAAGAGGTGGCTAGCGGGGGCTCTAGCACAGATACGCAGTATTTT; D: TRBD2; J: TRBJ2-3; size: -; V: TRBV7-9
CDR3: CSAFPRGQGAVYGYTF; DNA: TGCAGTGCTTTTCCGAGGGGACAGGGGGCGGTCTATGGCTACACCTTC; D: TRBD1; J: TRBJ1-2; size: -; V: TRBV20-1
CDR3: CAISAGNNEQFF; DNA: TGTGCCATCAGTGCGGGAAACAATGAGCAGTTCTTC; D: -; J: TRBJ2-1; size: many; V: TRBV10-3
CDR3: CASSSEGLNEQFF; DNA: TGCGCCAGCAGCTCGGAGGGCCTGAATGAGCAGTTCTTC; D: -; J: TRBJ2-1; size: many; V: TRBV5-1
CDR3: CASSQGGFSSYNEQFF; DNA: TGCGCCAGCAGCCAAGGGGGCTTTAGCTCCTACAATGAGCAGTTCTTC; D: -; J: TRBJ2-1; size: many; V: TRBV4-1
CDR3: CSVGGASGLDFYNEQFF; DNA: TGCAGCGTTGGGGGGGCTTCGGGACTCGACTTTTACAATGAGCAGTTCTTC; D: -; J: TRBJ2-1; size: few; V: TRBV29-1
CDR3: CASSLEGGMDTQYF; DNA: TGTGCCAGCAGCTTGGAGGGAGGGATGGATACGCAGTATTTT; D: TRBD2; J: TRBJ2-3; size: -; V: TRBV5-4
CDR3: CASSLGDNKNIQYF; DNA: TGTGCCAGCAGCTTAGGGGACAACAAAAACATTCAGTACTTC; D: -; J: TRBJ2-4; size: -; V: TRBV7-9
CDR3: CASSLGSGTGSGNTIYF; DNA: TGTGCCAGCAGCTTAGGATCCGGGACAGGCTCTGGAAACACCATATATTTT; D: TRBD1; J: TRBJ1-3; size: few; V: TRBV7-2
CDR3: CASSQNRGSDTEAFF; DNA: TGCGCCAGCAGCCAGAACAGGGGCTCGGACACTGAAGCTTTCTTT; D: TRBD1; J: TRBJ1-1; size: few; V: TRBV4-1
CDR3: CSARDSFPVDGDTQYF; DNA: TGCAGTGCTAGAGATAGCTTTCCAGTAGACGGAGATACGCAGTATTTT; D: -; J: TRBJ2-3; size: few; V: TRBV20-1
CDR3: CASSLTGRGNEQFF; DNA: TGTGCCAGCAGCTTAACCGGGCGGGGCAATGAGCAGTTCTTC; D: -; J: TRBJ2-1; size: few; V: TRBV7-3
CDR3: CASSLHPSGASTDTQYF; DNA: TGCGCCAGCAGCTTGCATCCTAGCGGAGCTAGCACAGATACGCAGTATTTT; D: TRBD2; J: TRBJ2-3; size: few; V: TRBV5-1
CDR3: CASSLFGTGGNSPLHF; DNA: TGCGCCAGCAGCTTGTTTGGTACAGGGGGTAATTCACCCCTCCACTTT; D: TRBD1; J: TRBJ1-6; size: few; V: TRBV5-1
CDR3: CASSPYSGANVLTF; DNA: TGTGCCAGCAGTCCCTATTCTGGGGCCAACGTCCTGACTTTC; D: -; J: TRBJ2-6; size: many; V: TRBV6-5
CDR3: CASSPANAGYTF; DNA: TGTGCCAGCAGCCCTGCTAATGCCGGCTACACCTTC; D: -; J: TRBJ1-2; size: few; V: TRBV7-2
CDR3: CASRGTDRNVQYF; DNA: TGTGCCAGCAGGGGGACGGACAGGAATGTGCAGTACTTC; D: TRBD1; J: TRBJ2-7; size: -; V: TRBV6-6
CDR3: CASSLDWLGEQYF; DNA: TGTGCCAGCAGCTTAGACTGGCTCGGGGAGCAGTACTTC; D: -; J: TRBJ2-7; size: few; V: TRBV11-2
CDR3: CASSPPFGAQYF; DNA: TGTGCCAGCAGCCCCCCCTTCGGAGCCCAGTACTTC; D: -; J: TRBJ2-5; size: many; V: TRBV7-2
CDR3: CASSPRTGPGQPQHF; DNA: TGCGCCAGCAGCCCTCGGACGGGACCGGGTCAGCCCCAGCATTTT; D: -; J: TRBJ1-5; size: -; V: TRBV5-1